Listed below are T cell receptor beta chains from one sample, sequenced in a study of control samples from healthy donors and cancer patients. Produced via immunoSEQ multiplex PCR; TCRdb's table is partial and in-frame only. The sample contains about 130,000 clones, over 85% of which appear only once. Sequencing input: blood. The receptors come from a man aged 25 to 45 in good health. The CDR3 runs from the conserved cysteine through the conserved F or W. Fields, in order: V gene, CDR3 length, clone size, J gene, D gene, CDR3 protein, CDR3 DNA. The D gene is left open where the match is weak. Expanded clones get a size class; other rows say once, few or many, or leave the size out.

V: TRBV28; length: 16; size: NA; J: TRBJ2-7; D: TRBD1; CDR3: CASSLFGGQGSYEQYF; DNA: TGTGCCAGCAGTTTATTTGGGGGACAGGGCTCCTACGAGCAGTACTTC
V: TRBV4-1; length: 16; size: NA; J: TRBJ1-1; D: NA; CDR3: CASSLLPSGRGPEAFF; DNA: TGCGCCAGCAGCCTCCTGCCCTCGGGTAGGGGCCCTGAAGCTTTCTTT
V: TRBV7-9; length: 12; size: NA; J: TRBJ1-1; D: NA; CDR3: CASSRGGTEAFF; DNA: TGTGCCAGCAGCCGGGGGGGCACTGAAGCTTTCTTT
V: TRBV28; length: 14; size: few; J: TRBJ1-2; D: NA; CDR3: CASSLSAGNYGYTF; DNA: TGTGCCAGCAGTTTATCGGCGGGGAACTATGGCTACACCTTC
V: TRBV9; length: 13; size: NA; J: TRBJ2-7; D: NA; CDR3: CASSPSNTYEQYF; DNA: TGTGCCAGCAGCCCGAGCAATACCTACGAGCAGTACTTC
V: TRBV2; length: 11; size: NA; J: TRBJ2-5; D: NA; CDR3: CASSYQETQYF; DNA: TGTGCCAGCAGCTATCAAGAGACCCAGTACTTC
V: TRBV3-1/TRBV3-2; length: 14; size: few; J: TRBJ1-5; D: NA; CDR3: CASSPLSSNQPQHF; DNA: TGTGCCAGCAGCCCCCTATCTAGCAATCAGCCCCAGCATTTT
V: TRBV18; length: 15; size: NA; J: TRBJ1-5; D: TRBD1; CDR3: CASSPGTGRLQPQHF; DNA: TGTGCCAGCTCACCTGGGACAGGTCGCCTTCAGCCCCAGCATTTT
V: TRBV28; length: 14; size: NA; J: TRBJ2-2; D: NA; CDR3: CASGRGASTGELFF; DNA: TGTGCCAGCGGGCGGGGAGCCAGCACCGGGGAGCTGTTTTTT
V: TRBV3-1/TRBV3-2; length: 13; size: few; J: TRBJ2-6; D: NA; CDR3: CASSYSGANVLTF; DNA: TGTGCCAGCAGCTACTCTGGGGCCAACGTCCTGACTTTC
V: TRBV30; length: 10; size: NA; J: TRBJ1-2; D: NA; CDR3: CAWRGLGYTF; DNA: TGTGCCTGGAGAGGTTTGGGCTACACCTTC
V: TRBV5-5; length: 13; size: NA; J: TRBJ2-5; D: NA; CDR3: CASSLAVFETQYF; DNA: TGTGCCAGCAGCTTGGCCGTATTTGAGACCCAGTACTTC
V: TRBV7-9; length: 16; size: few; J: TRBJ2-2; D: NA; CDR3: CASSTFSRVNTGELFF; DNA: TGTGCCAGCAGCACCTTCTCCAGGGTGAACACCGGGGAGCTGTTTTTT
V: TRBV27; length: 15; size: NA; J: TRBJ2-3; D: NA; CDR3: CASSLVRTFTDTQYF; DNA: TGTGCCAGCAGTTTGGTCAGAACTTTCACAGATACGCAGTATTTT
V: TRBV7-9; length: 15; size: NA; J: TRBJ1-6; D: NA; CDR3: CASSYRTDHNSPLHF; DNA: TGTGCCAGCAGCTACCGGACAGACCATAATTCACCCCTCCACTTT
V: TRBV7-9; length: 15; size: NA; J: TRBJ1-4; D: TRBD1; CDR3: CASSSTGGTNEKLFF; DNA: TGTGCCAGCAGTTCGACAGGGGGGACTAATGAAAAACTGTTTTTT
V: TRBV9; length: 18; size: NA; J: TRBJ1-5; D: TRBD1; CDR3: CASSVATDRDYSNQPQHF; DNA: TGTGCCAGCAGCGTAGCTACAGACAGGGACTATAGCAATCAGCCCCAGCATTTT
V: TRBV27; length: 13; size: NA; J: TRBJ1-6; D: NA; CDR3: CASGLLGNSPLHF; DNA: TGTGCCAGCGGGCTTCTTGGGAATTCACCCCTCCACTTT
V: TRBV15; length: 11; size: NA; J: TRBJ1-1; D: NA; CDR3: CATSRDTEAFF; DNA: TGTGCCACCAGCAGAGACACTGAAGCTTTCTTT
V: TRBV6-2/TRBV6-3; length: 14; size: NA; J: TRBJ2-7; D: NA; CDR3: CASSYNPGSYEQYF; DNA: TGTGCCAGCAGTTACAATCCGGGGTCCTACGAGCAGTACTTC